These 9 T cell receptor beta chains share one sample of origin, sequenced in a study of blood T cells in healthy people across ages. With a J-beta primer mix and a sample-barcoded 5' primer, a second PCR ran about 7 to 12 cycles. Each CDR3 protein is one row after TCRdb ran MiXCR on the 5' RACE reads. The sample records 980,000 or so distinct CDR3 sequences, 45% to 50% being singletons. Sequencing was performed on blood. The receptors were gathered from a young man in good health.

The chain links TRBV5-1 to TRBJ2-7; 9 nucleotides align to TRBD1. CDR1 is SGHRS and CDR2 is YFSETQ in the germline V gene. This CDR3 is 15 amino acids long. V shed 3 bases, J shed 6 bases, and the junction held 10 bases outside the gene matches. The chain's CDR3 is CASSYPGQGLSEQYF. Here the CDR3 DNA reads TGCGCCAGCAGCTATCCGGGACAGGGTTTATCCGAGCAGTACTTC.

This clonotype has a handful of counts. The chain is built from TRBV29-1 and TRBJ2-1; D remains ambiguous. This CDR3 has 16 residues. With 0 bases removed from V and 0 bases from J, the gap between germline ends came to 12 bases. The germline CDR1 and CDR2 sequences are SQVTM and ANQGSEA. The CDR3 is CSVEDRRPSSYNEQFF. The CDR3 bases are TGCAGCGTTGAAGACCGACGGCCTAGCTCCTACAATGAGCAGTTCTTC.

The rearrangement links TRBV7-2 to TRBJ2-3; 10 bases agree with TRBD2. Germline-derived CDR1 and CDR2 are SGHTA and FQGNSA. The junction had 2 bases not matched to a gene; V was cut back by 2 bases and J by 3 bases. The CDR3 is 15 amino acids. CDR3 coding DNA: TGTGCCAGCAGCTTAACAGCGGGGGGGACAGATACGCAGTATTTT. Its translation is CASSLTAGGTDTQYF. Using reference TRBV7-2 and TRBJ2-3 for the parts outside the CDR3, the full variable domain is GAGVSQSPSNKVTEKGKDVELRCDPISGHTALYWYRQSLGQGLEFLIYFQGNSAPDKSGLPSDRFSAERTGGSVSTLTIQRTQQEDSAVYLCASSLTAGGTDTQYFGPGTRLTVL.

The chain carries TRBV20-1 and TRBJ2-5, with 10 bases fitting TRBD2. After removal of 8 bases from V and 4 bases from J, the junction contained 4 bases not matched to a gene. Germline V lookup: CDR1 DFQATT, CDR2 SNEGSKA (reference sequence). The CDR3 loop spans 12 amino acids. CDR3 nucleotides: TGCAGTTCCCCTAGCGGGGGAGAGACCCAGTACTTC. This encodes CSSPSGGETQYF.

This clonotype came up many times. The chain employs TRBV6-5 and TRBJ2-5, with D uncertain. The CDR3 has 14 residues. Germline V lookup: CDR1 MNHEY, CDR2 SVGAGI. Between the trimmed V and J ends, which lost 0 bases and 4 bases, there was a span of 9 bases. The CDR3 DNA follows: TGTGCCAGCAGTTACTCACCTAACGGAGAGACCCAGTACTTC. This translates into CASSYSPNGETQYF.

The chain recombines TRBV20-1 with TRBJ1-5; possible D gene TRBD1, 6 bases. Germline V gives CDR1 DFQATT, CDR2 SNEGSKA (reference sequence). Trimming stripped 5 bases from V and 4 bases from J, with 15 bases between. The CDR3 loop spans 14 amino acids. This chain's CDR3 is CSASPGGGNQPQHF. CDR3 in DNA: TGCAGTGCTTCCCCGGGAGGGGGTAATCAGCCCCAGCATTTT.

The chain couples TRBV9 to TRBJ2-7; TRBD1 aligns across 7 bases. The CDR3 is made up of 14 amino acids. Germline trimming cut 3 bases from V and 2 bases from J; bases unmatched to any gene: 5. CDR1 and CDR2 from the germline V gene are SGDLS and YYNGEE. This CDR3 is CASSAGTDPYEQYF. The CDR3 DNA is TGTGCCAGCAGCGCCGGGACAGACCCCTACGAGCAGTACTTC.

This clonotype was recorded only once. V and J are TRBV3-1 and TRBJ1-1; perhaps TRBD1 as D (5 bases). CDR1 is LGHDT, CDR2 YNNKEL, per germline (reference sequence). The CDR3 is 15 residues long. V was trimmed by 0 bases and J by 1 base, leaving 9 bases between them. CDR3 sequence: CASSQDSQGNTEAFF. The CDR3 DNA reads as TGTGCCAGCAGCCAAGATAGTCAGGGGAACACTGAAGCTTTCTTT. The full variable domain, in which reference TRBV3-1 and TRBJ1-1 provide the parts outside the CDR3, is DTAVSQTPKYLVTQMGNDKSIKCEQNLGHDTMYWYKQDSKKFLKIMFSYNNKELIINETVPNRFSPKSPDKAHLNLHINSLELGDSAVYFCASSQDSQGNTEAFFGQGTRLTVV.

J is TRBJ2-1 and V is TRBV6-5, with unresolved D. This CDR3 is built from 14 residues. The germline gives CDR1 MNHEY, CDR2 SVGAGI. The germline V and J ends were trimmed by 0 bases and 8 bases, with 11 bases remaining between them. The CDR3 reads CASSYSISEDEQFF. CDR3 DNA: TGTGCCAGCAGTTACTCGATAAGCGAGGATGAGCAGTTCTTC.